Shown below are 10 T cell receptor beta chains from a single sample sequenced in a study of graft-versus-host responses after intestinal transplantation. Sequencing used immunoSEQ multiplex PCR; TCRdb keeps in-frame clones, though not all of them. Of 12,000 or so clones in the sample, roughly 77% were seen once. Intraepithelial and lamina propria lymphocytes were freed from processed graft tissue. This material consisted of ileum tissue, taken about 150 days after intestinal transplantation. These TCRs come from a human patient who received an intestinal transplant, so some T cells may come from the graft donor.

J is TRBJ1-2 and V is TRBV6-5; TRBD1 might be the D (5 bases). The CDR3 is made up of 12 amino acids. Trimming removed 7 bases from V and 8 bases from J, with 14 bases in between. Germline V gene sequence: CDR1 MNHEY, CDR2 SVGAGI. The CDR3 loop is CASKAGGRGYTF. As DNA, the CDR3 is TGTGCCAGCAAGGCGGGGGGTAGGGGCTACACCTTC.

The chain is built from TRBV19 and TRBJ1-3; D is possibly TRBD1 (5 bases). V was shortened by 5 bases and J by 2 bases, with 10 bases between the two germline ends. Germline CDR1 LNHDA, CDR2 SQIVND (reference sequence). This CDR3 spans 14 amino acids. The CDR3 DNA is TGTGCCAGTAGTCATCGGACAACTGGAAACACCATATATTTT. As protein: CASSHRTTGNTIYF.

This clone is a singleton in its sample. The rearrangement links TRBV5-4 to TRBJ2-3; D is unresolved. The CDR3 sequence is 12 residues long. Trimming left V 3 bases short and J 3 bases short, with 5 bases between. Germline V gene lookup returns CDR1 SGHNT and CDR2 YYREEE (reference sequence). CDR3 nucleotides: TGTGCCAGCAGCTGGGCTACAGATACGCAGTATTTT. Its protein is CASSWATDTQYF.

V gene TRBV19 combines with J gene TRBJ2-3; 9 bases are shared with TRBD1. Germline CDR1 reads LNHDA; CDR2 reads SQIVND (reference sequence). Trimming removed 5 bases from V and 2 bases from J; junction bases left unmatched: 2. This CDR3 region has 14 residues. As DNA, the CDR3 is TGTGCCAGTAGTCCACAGGGGGCCACAGATACGCAGTATTTT. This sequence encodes CASSPQGATDTQYF. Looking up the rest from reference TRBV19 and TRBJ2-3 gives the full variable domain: DGGITQSPKYLFRKEGQNVTLSCEQNLNHDAMYWYRQDPGQGLRLIYYSQIVNDFQKGDIAEGYSVSREKKESFPLTVTSAQKNPTAFYLCASSPQGATDTQYFGPGTRLTVL.

CDR3 amino acids: CASSLVGGQPQHF. CDR3 DNA sequence: TGTGCCAGCAGCTTAGTGGGGGGTCAGCCCCAGCATTTT. V gene TRBV11-2 combines with J gene TRBJ1-5, with D possibly TRBD1 on 5 matching bases. Per germline, CDR1 SGHAT and CDR2 FQNNGV. The CDR3 is made up of 13 amino acids. The V end lost 1 base, the J end lost 6 bases, and 7 bases lay between the germline ends.

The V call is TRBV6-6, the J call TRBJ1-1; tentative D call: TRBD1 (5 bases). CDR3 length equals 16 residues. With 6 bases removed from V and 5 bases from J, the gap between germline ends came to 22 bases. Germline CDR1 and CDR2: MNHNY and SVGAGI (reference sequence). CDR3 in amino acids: CASSFNSQEGRTEAFF. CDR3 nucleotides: TGTGCCAGCAGCTTTAATTCACAGGAGGGACGGACTGAAGCTTTCTTT.

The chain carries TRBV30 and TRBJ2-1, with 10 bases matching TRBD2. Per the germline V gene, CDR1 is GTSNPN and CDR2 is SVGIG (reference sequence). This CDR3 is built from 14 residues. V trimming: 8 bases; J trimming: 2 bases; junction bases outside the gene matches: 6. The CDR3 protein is CAQGTSATYNEQFF. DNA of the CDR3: TGTGCCCAAGGGACTAGCGCAACCTACAATGAGCAGTTCTTC. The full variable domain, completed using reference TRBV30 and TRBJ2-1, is SQTIHQWPATLVQPVGSPLSLECTVEGTSNPNLYWYRQAAGRGLQLLFYSVGIGQISSEVPQNLSASRPQDRQFILSSKKLLLSDSGFYLCAQGTSATYNEQFFGPGTRLTVL.

The CDR3 spells CASSQGARGQGLAYEQYF. In DNA, the CDR3 is TGCGCCAGCAGCCAAGGGGCTCGAGGACAAGGTTTAGCCTACGAGCAGTACTTC. The V and J genes are TRBV4-3 and TRBJ2-7; maybe TRBD1 (5 bases). This CDR3 contains 18 residues. Germline V lookup: CDR1 LGHNA, CDR2 YSLEER. The V end lost 1 base, the J end lost 2 bases, and 21 bases lay between the germline ends.

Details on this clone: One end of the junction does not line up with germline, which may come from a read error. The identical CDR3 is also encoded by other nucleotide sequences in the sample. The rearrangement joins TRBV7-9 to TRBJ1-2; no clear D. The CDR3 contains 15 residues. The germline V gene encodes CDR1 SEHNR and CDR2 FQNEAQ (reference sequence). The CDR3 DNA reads TGCGCCAGCAGTTCCACGCCAGACATTAACTATGGCTACACCTTC. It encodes CASSSTPDINYGYTF.

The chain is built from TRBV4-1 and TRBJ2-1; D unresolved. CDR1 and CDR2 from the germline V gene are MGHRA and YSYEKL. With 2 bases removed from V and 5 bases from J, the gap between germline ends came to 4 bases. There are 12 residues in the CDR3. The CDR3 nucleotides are TGCGCCAGCAGCCAATCGGACAATGAGCAGTTCTTC. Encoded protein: CASSQSDNEQFF.